This T cell receptor (beta chain) was found in a study of T cell changes during pregnancy in multiple sclerosis (dated by TCRdb to about 2019). About the full investigation: The study looked at changes in the T cell repertoire across pregnancy in women with multiple sclerosis.

The library was built by means of the immunoSEQ multiplex PCR assay. The source is immuneACCESS, and TCRdb retained only in-frame sequences with V and J called. Part of the clones is not carried over; for the studies checked, unresolved V genes explain less than half of this, and the remainder is unexplained. This sample holds 70,000 to 75,000 clones; 80% to 95% were observed only once. The biggest ten clones account for 2.3% of the sample. In the case of this clone: The clone's antigen remains unknown. No much larger clone is present one base from it, and per-base qualities are unavailable.

CDR1 SGHTA and CDR2 FQGTGA were looked up in the germline V gene. The CDR3 spans 19 residues, from the cysteine through the phenylalanine. CDR3 DNA only is kept here, 57 bases in frame from base 1. Trimming removed 5 bases from V and 2 bases from J, leaving 22 bases between the germline ends. This chain is built from TRBV7-3 and TRBJ2-6; matching of 6 bases hints at TRBD2 as the D gene. The origin of this receptor is a female donor with multiple sclerosis, enrolled in a pregnancy study. The sequenced sample was peripheral blood, obtained before pregnancy. The sequence in DNA is TGTGCCAGCAGCCCCCAAGGAGGGCCAGGGCTAACTGGGGCCAACGTCCTGACTTTC. Its amino acids are CASSPQGGPGLTGANVLTF. Extended through the reference TRBV7-3 and TRBJ2-6 proteins, this CDR3 yields the full variable domain: GAGVSQTPSNKVTEKGKYVELRCDPISGHTALYWYRQSLGQGPEFLIYFQGTGAADDSGLPNDRFFAVRPEGSVSTLKIQRTERGDSAVYLCASSPQGGPGLTGANVLTFGAGSRLTVL.